These 32 T cell receptor beta chains were all obtained from the same sample, sequenced in a study of human T cells and chemical hapten exposure. One entry per CDR3 protein results from TCRdb running MiXCR on the RACE reads. This sample has approximately 70,000 distinct CDR3 sequences, with roughly 9.8% found just once. Regarding time point: patch test 1, 2 weeks after DPC sensitization. Described treatment: therapeutic diphenylcyclopropenone sensitization with weekly scalp DPC. The sequenced sample was whole blood, obtained in connection with sensitization to the hapten diphenylcyclopropenone (DPC). These receptors were taken from a woman in her thirties or forties with alopecia areata. Some clones in this sample may be carry-over from other donors' samples.

This rearrangement joins TRBV2 to TRBJ2-1; 8 bases map to TRBD1. CDR3 length: 15 residues. Germline CDR1 SNHLY, CDR2 FYNNEI. The V gene end was trimmed by 8 bases and the J gene end by 14 bases; junction bases not matched to a gene: 20. DNA of the CDR3: TGTGCCAGCCGGTCGCCACCAGGTCGGACAGGGAACGAGTTCTTC. As protein: CASRSPPGRTGNEFF.

V gene TRBV7-2 combines with J gene TRBJ2-7, with D possibly being TRBD1 (5 bases). V lost 2 bases and J 3 bases, leaving 14 bases between the germline ends. The germline gives CDR1 SGHTA, CDR2 FQGNSA. The CDR3 is 15 residues long. CDR3 coding DNA: TGTGCCAGCAGCTTATTCCCAGGGCTAAGCTACGAGCAGTACTTC. Translating gives CASSLFPGLSYEQYF.

This clonotype appeared many times. The chain has TRBV29-1 and TRBJ2-5, with 11 bases aligning to TRBD2. The CDR3 runs 18 residues. Germline CDR1 reads SQVTM; CDR2 reads ANQGSEA. The junction had 19 bases not matched to a gene; V was cut back by 7 bases and J by 3 bases. CDR3 nucleotide sequence: TGCAGCGCCTCCCGACTCCGGACGTCACTAGCGGGGGAAGAGACCCAGTACTTC. Amino acids: CSASRLRTSLAGEETQYF. Variable domain in full (rest from reference TRBV29-1 and TRBJ2-5): SAVISQKPSRDICQRGTSLTIQCQVDSQVTMMFWYRQQPGQSLTLIATANQGSEATYESGFVIDKFPISRPNLTFSTLTVSNMSPEDSSIYLCSASRLRTSLAGEETQYFGPGTRLLVL.

The sample holds many counts of this clonotype. The chain combines TRBV5-1 with TRBJ1-3; D ambiguous. Trimming left V 4 bases short and J 2 bases short, with 4 bases between. The V gene's germline CDR1 is SGHRS and CDR2 YFSETQ. The CDR3 contains 12 residues. The CDR3 nucleotides read TGCGCCAGCAGCAAACCTGGAAACACCATATATTTT. It specifies CASSKPGNTIYF. Full variable domain (outside the CDR3, taken from reference TRBV5-1 and TRBJ1-3): KAGVTQTPRYLIKTRGQQVTLSCSPISGHRSVSWYQQTPGQGLQFLFEYFSETQRNKGNFPGRFSGRQFSNSRSEMNVSTLELGDSALYLCASSKPGNTIYFGEGSWLTVV.

The chain couples TRBV28 to TRBJ2-5; D is unresolved. Between the trimmed V and J ends, which lost 6 bases and 5 bases, there was a span of 10 bases. Germline CDR1 is MDHEN and CDR2 is SYDVKM. The CDR3 spans 12 residues. In DNA, the CDR3 is TGTGCCAGCAGATCGACCGGGGAGACCCAGTACTTC. Translated, it gives CASRSTGETQYF.

The sample holds many counts of this clonotype. V is TRBV6-6 and J is TRBJ1-2, with no clear D. V was clipped by 6 bases and J by 8 bases, with 16 bases between them. Germline CDR1 and CDR2: MNHNY and SVGAGI (reference sequence). The CDR3 has 13 residues. The CDR3 is CASRPDQKEGYTF. CDR3 nucleotides: TGTGCCAGCAGACCGGACCAAAAAGAGGGCTACACCTTC.

In this sample, this clonotype turned up many times. This sequence joins TRBV4-2 and TRBJ2-3, with TRBD2 identical over 7 bases. Germline V gives CDR1 LGHNA, CDR2 YNFKEQ. This CDR3 has 14 residues. V was clipped by 7 bases and J by 2 bases; unmatched bases: 6. DNA for the CDR3: TGTGCCAGCACGACGACTAGCATCACAGATACGCAGTATTTT. Its protein product is CASTTTSITDTQYF.

This clonotype was observed a few times. This likely comes from a read error, as the CDR3 has no conserved phenylalanine or tryptophan at its end. Because the CDR3's place on the DNA is in doubt, the DNA is left out and the CDR3 is given as listed by TCRdb. This chain uses TRBV4-3 with TRBJ2-7; TRBD1 is the table's D call, not checked against the DNA. CDR1 and CDR2 from the germline V gene are LGHNA and YSLEER. The CDR3 spans 8 amino acids, including both terminal residues. CDR3 sequence reads: CASSLAGD.

This clonotype was detected a few times. The rearrangement links TRBV12-3 or TRBV12-4 to TRBJ2-3, with D tentatively TRBD1 (6 bases). This CDR3 comprises 15 residues. Between the trimmed V and J ends, which lost 7 bases and 0 bases, there was a span of 14 bases. The DNA of the CDR3 is TGTGCCAGCACGACCTACAGGGCGAGCACAGATACGCAGTATTTT. Its translation is CASTTYRASTDTQYF.

In the case of this clonotype: A much larger clone differs by one base, so this may be a read error. The J gene is TRBJ2-3, the V gene TRBV12-5; a possible D gene is TRBD2 (5 bases). The CDR3 has 14 residues. Looked up from germline, CDR1 is LGHNT and CDR2 is FRNRAP. CDR3 coding DNA: TGTGCTAGTAGTTTCGGAGCTCGGGGAGATACGCAGTATTTT. Translated, it gives CASSFGARGDTQYF.

This clonotype was counted many times. The chain uses TRBV5-6 and TRBJ2-7, with no clear D. V gave up 4 bases and J gave up 6 bases, with 8 bases separating them. The V gene's germline CDR1 is SGHDT and CDR2 YYEEEE. This CDR3 is built from 11 residues. The CDR3 DNA sequence: TGTGCCAGCAGCCCCTCACTCGAGCAGTACTTC. This sequence encodes CASSPSLEQYF.

This clonotype occurred many times. This rearrangement joins TRBV7-9 to TRBJ2-5; D is unclear. Trimming stripped 3 bases from V and 7 bases from J, with 12 bases between. The CDR3 has 13 amino acids. Germline assignment: CDR1 SEHNR and CDR2 FQNEAQ (reference sequence). The CDR3 DNA reads as TGTGCCAGCAGCTTTAGTCTCGGTGGGACCCAGTACTTC. It is translated as CASSFSLGGTQYF.

This clonotype has at least ten counts. The chain has TRBV20-1 and TRBJ2-1; D remains unclear. The V and J ends lost 4 bases and 0 bases respectively, with 13 bases between them. CDR1 and CDR2 from the germline V gene are DFQATT and SNEGSKA (reference sequence). The CDR3 covers 15 residues. The CDR3 DNA is TGCAGTGCTATTCACCCGCGGAGCTCCTACAATGAGCAGTTCTTC. Amino acid sequence: CSAIHPRSSYNEQFF.

In its sample, this clonotype was seen many times. V usage is TRBV24-1 and J usage is TRBJ2-7; unclear D gene. CDR1 is KGHDR, CDR2 SFDVKD, per germline. This CDR3 is built from 13 residues. CDR3 protein: CATQRKGDYEQYF. In DNA, the CDR3 is TGTGCGACCCAAAGGAAAGGAGACTACGAGCAGTACTTC.

The V gene is TRBV30, the J gene TRBJ2-5; 15 positions match TRBD2. This CDR3 spans 15 amino acids. J gave up 4 bases and V 3 bases, and 3 bases lay outside the gene matches. Germline V CDR1 and CDR2: GTSNPN, SVGIG (reference sequence). The CDR3 DNA sequence: TGTGCCTGGAGCCCGGGACTAGCGGGAGGAGAGACCCAGTACTTC. Amino acid sequence: CAWSPGLAGGETQYF. Drawing the rest from reference TRBV30 and TRBJ2-5, the complete variable domain is SQTIHQWPATLVQPVGSPLSLECTVEGTSNPNLYWYRQAAGRGLQLLFYSVGIGQISSEVPQNLSASRPQDRQFILSSKKLLLSDSGFYLCAWSPGLAGGETQYFGPGTRLLVL.

This chain links TRBV7-8 with TRBJ1-1; D call uncertain. The CDR3 is 13 amino acids. With 1 base removed from V and 4 bases from J, the gap between germline ends came to 7 bases. CDR1 and CDR2 from the germline V gene are SGHVS and FQNEAQ. In DNA, the CDR3 is TGTGCCAGCAGCTTAGGAGTAGTCACTGAAGCTTTCTTT. Translated, it gives CASSLGVVTEAFF. The whole variable domain, remainder taken from reference TRBV7-8 and TRBJ1-1, is GAGVSQSPRYKVAKRGQDVALRCDPISGHVSLFWYQQALGQGPEFLTYFQNEAQLDKSGLPSDRFFAERPEGSVSTLKIQRTQQEDSAVYLCASSLGVVTEAFFGQGTRLTVV.

The chain recombines TRBV7-2 with TRBJ1-5; no reliable D call. In germline, CDR1 is SGHTA, CDR2 FQGNSA. The V gene lost 6 bases and the J gene lost 4 bases, with 13 bases spanning the gap. The CDR3 is 14 amino acids. The chain's CDR3 is CASRPGTSNQPQHF. The CDR3, as DNA: TGTGCCAGCAGGCCAGGTACCTCGAATCAGCCCCAGCATTTT.

This chain connects TRBV7-9 to TRBJ1-2; TRBD1 is a possible D gene (5 bases). Looked up from germline, CDR1 is SEHNR and CDR2 is FQNEAQ (reference sequence). V dropped 6 bases and J dropped 4 bases, with 15 bases sitting between them. This CDR3 is 14 amino acids long. The CDR3 DNA follows: TGTGCCAGCAGAAGTATGGGGACGTTCTATGGCTACACCTTC. The encoded protein is CASRSMGTFYGYTF.

This clonotype has a count of ten or more. The chain has TRBV7-2 and TRBJ2-4; TRBD1 or TRBD2 may be the D gene (5 bases each). The length of the CDR3 is 17 residues. V gave up 2 bases and J gave up 5 bases, with 19 bases separating them. Germline V gene data show CDR1 as SGHTA and CDR2 as FQGNSA. The CDR3 DNA sequence: TGTGCCAGCAGCTTACGATGGGGGATTGGGTGGCAAAACATTCAGTACTTC. This sequence encodes CASSLRWGIGWQNIQYF.

This clonotype was picked up many times. The V call is TRBV5-6, the J call TRBJ2-4; D assignment may be TRBD1 or TRBD2 (6 bases each). V lost 0 bases and J 8 bases, leaving 12 bases between the germline ends. The CDR3 length is 14 residues. Germline CDR1 and CDR2: SGHDT and YYEEEE. As DNA, the CDR3 is TGTGCCAGCAGCTTGGCCTGGGGGGCGGACATTCAGTACTTC. Its protein product is CASSLAWGADIQYF.

The V gene is TRBV7-2, the J gene TRBJ2-1; D is possibly TRBD2 (5 bases). V was cut by 1 base and J by 5 bases, with 9 bases left in between. The CDR3 is 14 amino acids. Per the germline V gene, CDR1 is SGHTA and CDR2 is FQGNSA. The CDR3 reads CASSLVSSNNEQFF. The CDR3 coding sequence is TGTGCCAGCAGCTTAGTATCTAGCAACAATGAGCAGTTCTTC.

J is TRBJ1-5 and V is TRBV4-1; D unresolved. Germline CDR1 reads MGHRA; CDR2 reads YSYEKL. With 1 base removed from V and 7 bases from J, the gap between germline ends came to 11 bases. This CDR3 is built from 14 residues. The CDR3 loop is CASSQGVVRQPQHF. DNA of the CDR3: TGCGCCAGCAGCCAAGGGGTCGTGAGGCAGCCCCAGCATTTT.

This clonotype occurred many times. The gene calls are TRBV12-3 or TRBV12-4 and TRBJ2-7, with 9 nucleotides matching TRBD1. With V trimmed by 4 bases and J by 2 bases, 6 bases remained unmatched. This CDR3 spans 15 amino acids. The CDR3 is CASSWGQGFAYEQYF. CDR3 sequence (DNA): TGTGCCAGCAGTTGGGGACAGGGTTTTGCCTACGAGCAGTACTTC.

The rearrangement joins TRBV11-2 to TRBJ1-1, with a tentative D call TRBD1 (5 bases). Trimming took 5 bases from V and 3 from J, leaving 10 bases between them. The CDR3 is 13 residues long. Germline V gene lookup returns CDR1 SGHAT and CDR2 FQNNGV. In nucleotides, the CDR3 is TGTGCCAGCAGCGGAACGACAGACACTGAAGCTTTCTTT. Residues: CASSGTTDTEAFF.

About this clonotype: Given a much more abundant clone one base away, this may be a read error. This rearrangement joins TRBV10-2 to TRBJ1-1; tentative D call: TRBD1 (6 bases). Deletions cut 2 bases from V and 10 bases from J, with 14 bases between. The V gene's germline CDR1 is WSHSY and CDR2 SAAADI. This CDR3 contains 13 residues. The DNA of the CDR3 is TGCGCCAGCAGTGAGACTCAGGGGCTGGTAGCTTTCTTT. This codes for CASSETQGLVAFF.

This clonotype has ten or more counts. The chain carries TRBV5-1 and TRBJ2-1; 9 bases are shared with TRBD1. The CDR3 extends over 15 amino acids. J lost 6 bases, V lost 3 bases, and 7 bases had no gene match. Germline V gives CDR1 SGHRS, CDR2 YFSETQ. CDR3 bases: TGCGCCAGCAGCTCCGGGACAGGGCTCATCAATGAGCAGTTCTTC. Its translation is CASSSGTGLINEQFF.

The genes are TRBV19 and TRBJ1-2; a possible D gene is TRBD1 (5 bases). This CDR3 has 15 amino acids. The V end was cut by 3 bases, the J end by 3 bases, with 14 bases between. In germline, CDR1 is LNHDA, CDR2 SQIVND (reference sequence). The CDR3 DNA reads TGTGCCAGTAGTATCCCCCGGCAGGGAGACTATGGCTACACCTTC. It translates to CASSIPRQGDYGYTF.

V and J are TRBV6-6 and TRBJ2-3, with 10 positions matching TRBD2. The CDR3 covers 15 residues. Per the germline V gene, CDR1 is MNHNY and CDR2 is SVGAGI (reference sequence). Germline trimming cut 4 bases from V and 5 bases from J; bases unmatched to any gene: 6. CDR3 sequence reads: CASSFGLAAGDTQYF. Here the CDR3 DNA reads TGTGCCAGCAGTTTTGGACTAGCGGCAGGAGATACGCAGTATTTT.

This clonotype was observed a handful of times. The chain uses TRBV5-1 and TRBJ2-6; D is unresolved. Trimming shortened V by 4 bases and J by 10 bases, and 6 bases separated the two germline ends. The CDR3 is made up of 11 amino acids. Per the germline V gene, CDR1 is SGHRS and CDR2 is YFSETQ. The CDR3: CASSLSNVLTF. For the CDR3, the DNA is TGCGCCAGCAGCCTCTCAAACGTCCTGACTTTC.

Notes on this clonotype: This may come from a read error, since a much larger clone is one base off. The rearrangement joins TRBV7-2 to TRBJ2-1, with D unresolved. The germline V gene has CDR1 SGHTA and CDR2 FQGNSA. The CDR3 loop spans 13 amino acids. CDR3 coding DNA: TGTGCCAGCAGCTTAGGACCGTACAATGAGAAGTTCTTC. It translates to CASSLGPYNEKFF.

V usage is TRBV5-4 and J usage is TRBJ2-5; 8 bases are a match to TRBD1. CDR1 is SGHNT and CDR2 is YYREEE in the germline V gene (reference sequence). Trimming took 0 bases from V and 1 from J; bases not matched to a gene: 2. The CDR3 covers 15 residues. The DNA for the CDR3 is TGTGCCAGCAGCTTGGGGACAGGGAGCCAAGAGACCCAGTACTTC. Amino acid sequence: CASSLGTGSQETQYF.

This clonotype was observed a few times. J is TRBJ2-1 and V is TRBV18; D remains ambiguous. Trimming took 3 bases from V and 4 from J, leaving 10 bases between them. CDR1 and CDR2 (germline): KGHSH, LQKENI. This CDR3 spans 14 amino acids. The CDR3 region is CASSPSDGYNEQFF. CDR3 coding DNA: TGTGCCAGCTCACCCTCGGACGGGTACAATGAGCAGTTCTTC.